Each of the 25 T cell receptor beta chains below was sequenced from the same sample in a study of beta chain features in type 1 diabetes. Investigators reverse transcribed all isolated RNA, so they sequenced expressed TCRB transcripts. The assay was immunoSEQ multiplex PCR, and TCRdb's table has in-frame clones only and misses some. This table holds 100,000 to 150,000 clones, 9% found once. Their recognized antigens are unknown. Regarding the study as a whole: When Type 1 diabetes patients were examined, their TCRB CDR3s proved moderately but significantly shorter in all four CD4+ subsets.

The sequenced material came from central memory CD4+ T cells from blood. The source of these receptors is a man younger than 45 with type 1 diabetes.

The V and J genes are TRBV7-8 and TRBJ2-1; 9 positions match TRBD1. The CDR3 totals 15 residues. Germline CDR1 is SGHVS and CDR2 is FQNEAQ. J gave up 2 bases and V 6 bases, and 5 bases lay outside the gene matches. The CDR3 DNA reads as TGTGCCAGCAGGGCTACAGGGGGCGCCTACAATGAGCAGTTCTTC. It is translated as CASRATGGAYNEQFF.

This clone was seen a few times. V usage is TRBV5-6 and J usage is TRBJ2-3; TRBD2 is a possible D gene (5 bases). There are 15 residues in the CDR3. The germline V gene encodes CDR1 SGHDT and CDR2 YYEEEE. V gave up 0 bases and J gave up 1 base, with 9 bases separating them. In DNA, the CDR3 is TGTGCCAGCAGCTTGGTTGGAGCGGGCACAGATACGCAGTATTTT. Protein sequence: CASSLVGAGTDTQYF.

In this sample, this clone turned up a few times. The V call is TRBV2, the J call TRBJ2-1; 8 bases line up with TRBD2. The germline CDR1 and CDR2 sequences are SNHLY and FYNNEI. There are 15 residues in the CDR3. V shed 5 bases, J shed 6 bases, and the junction held 9 bases outside the gene matches. CDR3 region: CASSLERGPLNEQFF. The CDR3, as DNA: TGTGCCAGCAGTCTGGAGCGGGGGCCCCTCAATGAGCAGTTCTTC.

This chain joins TRBV27 and TRBJ1-1; D is undetermined. Germline V gene lookup returns CDR1 MNHEY and CDR2 SMNVEV (reference sequence). V lost 3 bases, J lost 8 bases, and 13 bases lay in between. The CDR3 has 13 amino acids. The chain's CDR3 is CASSFGSEREAFF. Here the CDR3 DNA reads TGTGCCAGCAGTTTCGGTTCAGAGCGAGAAGCTTTCTTT.

This clone was seen only a few times. The J gene is TRBJ2-4, the V gene TRBV5-1; tentatively, D is TRBD1 (5 bases). Germline V gives CDR1 SGHRS, CDR2 YFSETQ. The CDR3 totals 16 residues. V gave up 0 bases and J gave up 2 bases, with 12 bases separating them. This CDR3 is CASSLGAGSTKNIQYF. The CDR3 DNA sequence: TGCGCCAGCAGCTTGGGGGCAGGGTCCACCAAAAACATTCAGTACTTC.

This clone has just a few counts. The chain recombines TRBV15 with TRBJ2-2; 12 bases are a match to TRBD2. In germline, CDR1 is LNHNV, CDR2 YYDKDF (reference sequence). V lost 2 bases to trimming and J lost 7 bases; unmatched junction nucleotides: 8. This CDR3 spans 17 amino acids. The CDR3 DNA is TGTGCCACCAGCAGACGTGGACTAGCGGGGTTGGGCGGGGAGCTGTTTTTT. This translates into CATSRRGLAGLGGELFF.

In this sample, this clone turned up a few times. V is TRBV7-9 and J is TRBJ1-6, with TRBD1 identical over 7 bases. With 5 bases clipped from V and 5 bases from J, the junction kept 6 bases outside the gene matches. The germline V gene encodes CDR1 SEHNR and CDR2 FQNEAQ (reference sequence). The CDR3 is made up of 15 amino acids. The CDR3 is CASSAGQADNSPLHF. Here the CDR3 DNA reads TGTGCCAGCAGCGCCGGACAGGCAGATAATTCACCCCTCCACTTT.

The chain recombines TRBV7-2 with TRBJ1-2, with 8 bases that match TRBD1. Trimming took 5 bases from V and 7 from J; bases not matched to a gene: 6. This CDR3 is 13 amino acids long. Germline loops: CDR1 SGHTA, CDR2 FQGNSA. CDR3 sequence reads: CASSLDRASGYTF. CDR3 nucleotides: TGTGCCAGCAGCCTGGACAGGGCAAGTGGCTACACCTTC.

The V gene is TRBV4-1, the J gene TRBJ2-1, with D possibly being TRBD2 (7 bases). Trimming removed 6 bases from V and 2 bases from J, with 11 bases in between. This CDR3 has 14 residues. In germline, CDR1 is MGHRA, CDR2 YSYEKL. Here the CDR3 reads CASRGGGAYNEQFF. The DNA of the CDR3 is TGCGCCAGCAGAGGAGGGGGGGCCTACAATGAGCAGTTCTTC.

This clone was found a few times. V gene TRBV19 combines with J gene TRBJ1-5; D gene ambiguous. The germline V gene has CDR1 LNHDA and CDR2 SQIVND (reference sequence). Trimming stripped 3 bases from V and 2 bases from J, with 8 bases between. CDR3 length: 14 amino acids. CDR3 protein: CASSILTGNQPQHF. The DNA for the CDR3 is TGTGCCAGTAGTATTCTTACAGGCAATCAGCCCCAGCATTTT. Filled out from reference TRBV19 and TRBJ1-5, the complete variable domain reads DGGITQSPKYLFRKEGQNVTLSCEQNLNHDAMYWYRQDPGQGLRLIYYSQIVNDFQKGDIAEGYSVSREKKESFPLTVTSAQKNPTAFYLCASSILTGNQPQHFGDGTRLSIL.

This clone appeared a few times. The chain carries TRBV7-2 and TRBJ2-6; D ambiguous. Germline V lookup: CDR1 SGHTA, CDR2 FQGNSA. V gave up 3 bases and J gave up 4 bases, with 4 bases separating them. The CDR3 consists of 13 residues. The CDR3 DNA reads TGTGCCAGCAGCTTCTTCGGGGCCAACGTCCTGACTTTC. This encodes CASSFFGANVLTF. Full variable domain (remainder filled in from reference TRBV7-2 and TRBJ2-6): GAGVSQSPSNKVTEKGKDVELRCDPISGHTALYWYRQSLGQGLEFLIYFQGNSAPDKSGLPSDRFSAERTGGSVSTLTIQRTQQEDSAVYLCASSFFGANVLTFGAGSRLTVL.

J is TRBJ1-5 and V is TRBV19; 9 positions agree with TRBD1. V was clipped by 1 base and J by 5 bases; unmatched bases: 6. Germline CDR1 and CDR2: LNHDA and SQIVND (reference sequence). CDR3 length: 16 amino acids. The CDR3 sequence is CASSIGWGDRDQPQHF. The CDR3 nucleotides read TGTGCCAGTAGTATAGGGTGGGGGGACAGGGATCAGCCCCAGCATTTT.

This clone was recorded a few times. The chain combines TRBV7-2 with TRBJ2-3; 7 bases are a match to TRBD2. Germline V gene data show CDR1 as SGHTA and CDR2 as FQGNSA. The junction had 8 bases not matched to a gene; V was cut back by 5 bases and J by 3 bases. The CDR3 sequence is 15 residues long. CDR3 protein: CASSVRASGTDTQYF. CDR3 in DNA: TGTGCCAGCAGCGTGAGGGCTAGCGGAACAGATACGCAGTATTTT.

Concerning this clone itself: Other DNA sequences in the same sample also yield this CDR3. The gene calls are TRBV6-5 and TRBJ2-1; TRBD2 matches 11 bases. V lost 6 bases, J lost 4 bases, and 2 bases stayed unmatched. The CDR3 length is 14 residues. Germline assignment: CDR1 MNHEY and CDR2 SVGAGI. CDR3 bases: TGTGCCAGCAGGGCTAGCGGGGGGTACAATGAGCAGTTCTTC. Its translation is CASRASGGYNEQFF.

The V gene is TRBV11-2, the J gene TRBJ2-5; TRBD2 aligns across 7 bases. There are 14 residues in the CDR3. V lost 4 bases to trimming and J lost 0 bases; unmatched junction nucleotides: 2. Per the germline V gene, CDR1 is SGHAT and CDR2 is FQNNGV. The CDR3 region is CASSYGGNQETQYF. DNA for the CDR3: TGTGCCAGCAGCTACGGGGGGAACCAAGAGACCCAGTACTTC.

This chain connects TRBV6-1 to TRBJ1-6; weak D call: TRBD1 (5 bases). CDR3 length equals 14 residues. The V gene's germline CDR1 is MNHNS and CDR2 SASEGT. V gave up 1 base and J gave up 10 bases, with 11 bases separating them. The CDR3 sequence: CASSEVGADSPLHF. As DNA, the CDR3 is TGTGCCAGCAGTGAAGTAGGGGCTGACTCACCCCTCCACTTT.

The gene calls are TRBV28 and TRBJ1-2; D unclear. V lost 3 bases and J 4 bases, leaving 18 bases between the germline ends. The V gene's germline CDR1 is MDHEN and CDR2 SYDVKM. The CDR3 runs 16 residues. CDR3 amino acids: CASSFPTHAGSYGYTF. The CDR3 bases are TGTGCCAGCAGTTTCCCAACCCACGCAGGCAGCTATGGCTACACCTTC.

This sequence joins TRBV27 and TRBJ1-1, with TRBD1 as a possible D gene (6 bases). Germline-derived CDR1 and CDR2 are MNHEY and SMNVEV (reference sequence). The V and J ends lost 2 bases and 1 base respectively, with 8 bases between them. The CDR3 has 14 amino acids. This chain's CDR3 is CASSLTGWNTEAFF. CDR3 DNA sequence: TGTGCCAGCAGTTTAACAGGGTGGAACACTGAAGCTTTCTTT.

This clone was observed a few times. V gene TRBV9 combines with J gene TRBJ2-1; possible D gene TRBD2, 5 bases. Germline CDR1 SGDLS, CDR2 YYNGEE. The ends were cut back, 4 bases at V and 8 bases at J, with 16 bases in the middle. This CDR3 has 14 amino acids. The CDR3, as DNA: TGTGCCAGCAGCCCTAGAGGGTCTTCGGATGAGCAGTTCTTC. It codes for CASSPRGSSDEQFF.

The chain combines TRBV6-5 with TRBJ2-3; D may be TRBD1 (5 bases). V lost 4 bases and J lost 2, with 16 bases in between. There are 16 residues in the CDR3. CDR1 is MNHEY and CDR2 is SVGAGI in the germline V gene. CDR3 residues: CASSFQGGAFTDTQYF. CDR3 bases: TGTGCCAGCAGTTTCCAGGGCGGTGCGTTCACAGATACGCAGTATTTT.

Remarks on this clone: In the same sample, other DNA sequences code for this CDR3. Here the CDR3 reads CASSHTDTQYF. The CDR3 nucleotides are TGTGCCAGCAGCCATACAGATACGCAGTATTTT. J is TRBJ2-3 and V is TRBV11-2; no clear D gene. The V and J ends lost 5 bases and 3 bases respectively, with 3 bases between them. The CDR3 loop spans 11 amino acids. Germline values: CDR1 SGHAT, CDR2 FQNNGV. Full variable domain (missing parts from reference TRBV11-2 and TRBJ2-3): EAGVAQSPRYKIIEKRQSVAFWCNPISGHATLYWYQQILGQGPKLLIQFQNNGVVDDSQLPKDRFSAERLKGVDSTLKIQPAKLEDSAVYLCASSHTDTQYFGPGTRLTVL.

The chain recombines TRBV7-8 with TRBJ2-3; TRBD2 agrees at 11 bases. The ends lost 4 bases at V and 7 bases at J; junction bases unmatched: 7. Germline-derived CDR1 and CDR2 are SGHVS and FQNEAQ. The CDR3 length is 15 residues. The CDR3 region is CASSSGTSGRNTQYF. In DNA, the CDR3 is TGTGCCAGCAGCTCCGGGACTAGCGGAAGGAATACGCAGTATTTT.

This clone came up a few times. The chain combines TRBV30 with TRBJ1-5; 9 bases agree with TRBD1. CDR3 length: 13 residues. Germline CDR1 is GTSNPN and CDR2 is SVGIG (reference sequence). Trimming took 1 base from V and 5 from J; bases not matched to a gene: 0. The CDR3 sequence is CAWSGQGDQPQHF. In DNA, the CDR3 is TGTGCCTGGAGTGGACAGGGGGATCAGCCCCAGCATTTT. Filled out from reference TRBV30 and TRBJ1-5, the complete variable domain reads SQTIHQWPATLVQPVGSPLSLECTVEGTSNPNLYWYRQAAGRGLQLLFYSVGIGQISSEVPQNLSASRPQDRQFILSSKKLLLSDSGFYLCAWSGQGDQPQHFGDGTRLSIL.

The chain has TRBV7-2 and TRBJ2-7; possibly TRBD1 for D (6 bases). The CDR3 is made up of 13 amino acids. CDR1 is SGHTA and CDR2 is FQGNSA in the germline V gene. Trimming removed 1 base at V and 3 bases at J, with 7 bases between. CDR3 bases: TGTGCCAGCAGCTTAGGACAGGACTACGAGCAGTACTTC. It translates to CASSLGQDYEQYF.

This clone was detected ten times or more. V is TRBV29-1 and J is TRBJ2-1; D is unclear. The CDR3 is made up of 14 amino acids. The germline gives CDR1 SQVTM, CDR2 ANQGSEA. V was pared by 4 bases and J by 0 bases, with 10 bases between. The CDR3 loop is CSVGHHSSYNEQFF. The DNA of the CDR3 is TGCAGCGTTGGCCATCACAGCTCCTACAATGAGCAGTTCTTC.